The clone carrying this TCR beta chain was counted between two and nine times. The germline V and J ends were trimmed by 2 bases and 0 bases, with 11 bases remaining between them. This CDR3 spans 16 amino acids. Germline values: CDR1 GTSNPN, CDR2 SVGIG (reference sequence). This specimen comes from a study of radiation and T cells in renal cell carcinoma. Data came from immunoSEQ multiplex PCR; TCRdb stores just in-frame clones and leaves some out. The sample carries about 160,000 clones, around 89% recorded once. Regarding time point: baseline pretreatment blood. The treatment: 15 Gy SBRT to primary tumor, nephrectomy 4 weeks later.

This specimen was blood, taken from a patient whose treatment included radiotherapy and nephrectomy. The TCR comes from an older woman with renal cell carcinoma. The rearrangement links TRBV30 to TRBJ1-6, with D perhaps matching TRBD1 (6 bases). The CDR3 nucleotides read TGTGCCTGGAGTACCCCGGACAGCTCCTATAATTCACCCCTCCACTTT. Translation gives CAWSTPDSSYNSPLHF.